The clone carrying this TCR beta chain has at least ten counts. Its specificity is unknown. This entry belongs to a study of breast tumors, draining lymph nodes, adjacent tissues. General study points: Tumor and nontumor repertoires were significantly more similar in luminal-like than in basal-like breast cancer. Compared with lymph nodes, tumors were less diverse; compared with nontumor tissue, more.

Using its own MiXCR run on the multiplex PCR reads, TCRdb lists one record per CDR3 protein. The table has approximately 12,000 distinct CDR3 sequences, around 34% seen once. With 3 bases removed from V and 6 bases from J, the gap between germline ends came to 18 bases. This CDR3 spans 15 amino acids. The germline V gene encodes CDR1 DFQATT and CDR2 SNEGSKA (reference sequence). The chain uses TRBV20-1 and TRBJ2-1; maybe TRBD1 (6 bases). The clonotype originates from a female donor with breast cancer. Some clones in this sample may be carry-over from other donors' samples. The specimen was breast tumor tissue. DNA for the CDR3: TGCAGTGCTAGTACCCCGATGGGGGCGCGCAATGAGCAGTTCTTC. Its protein product is CSASTPMGARNEQFF.